This T cell receptor beta chain was found in a study of T cells after yellow fever vaccination. Whole-study results and caveats: Reappearance after the booster was seen for most primary-vaccination clones, at 95% to 97% CD4 and 70% to 90% CD8. There was a small share of clonotypes that showed up in both the CD4 and CD8 compartments. The presence of abundant clonotypes contaminating from the bulk population was possible in FACS-sorted repertoires.

This clonotype was counted only a few times. Its specificity is not known. Between the trimmed V and J ends, which lost 6 bases and 0 bases, there was a span of 12 bases. CDR3 size: 15 residues. Germline CDR1 DFQATT, CDR2 SNEGSKA (reference sequence). The study made its TCR cDNA through 5'RACE template switching. That step introduced a universal primer site along with UMIs. TCRdb redid the calling of the 5' RACE reads with MiXCR, one entry per CDR3 protein. This table has 200,000 to 250,000 distinct CDR3 sequences, around 7% appearing once. This TCR came from a man aged 25 to 40 who received the YFV17D yellow fever vaccine. This rearrangement joins TRBV20-1 to TRBJ1-6, with unresolved D. The sequencing here drew on CD4+ T cells sorted from PBMCs, taken 15 days after the yellow fever booster vaccination. The CDR3 bases are TGCAGTGCCCCGGATCACAGCTCCTATAATTCACCCCTCCACTTT. This translates into CSAPDHSSYNSPLHF.